This T cell receptor (beta chain) was profiled in a study of OX40 agonist ivuxolimab in advanced cancers. Turning to the study itself: The dose-escalation cohort had hepatocellular carcinoma, melanoma, renal cell or head and neck cancer. Antecedent anti-PD-1, anti-PD-L1 or anti-CTLA-4 therapy was permissible, with roughly 36% having received some. General study results and limits: Near-lowest levels of clonal expansion characterized partial responders at 0.1-3.0 mg/kg.

Sequencing was performed with immunoSEQ multiplex PCR; in TCRdb, only in-frame clones are kept and a portion is missing. The table lists approximately 61,000 clones, approximately 90% of them singletons. This CDR3 has 11 amino acids. Concerning this clone itself: Its target is not known.

V gene TRBV21-1 combines with J gene TRBJ1-1. TRBV21-1 is labeled a pseudogene. The clonotype was recovered from an adult with an advanced solid tumor such as melanoma, head and neck, liver or kidney cancer. The input for sequencing was CD4+ or CD8+ T cells sorted from blood, taken in a trial of the OX40 agonist ivuxolimab. The CDR3 region is CASTPCEEAFF. As DNA, the CDR3 is TGTGCCAGCACGCCCTGCGAAGAAGCTTTCTTT.